These T cell receptor beta chains were read from a single sample in a study of cytomegalovirus exposure and HLA in healthy donors. Libraries were prepared by immunoSEQ multiplex PCR; TCRdb keeps only in-frame clonotypes and omits some of them. The table lists 100,000 to 150,000 clones, 89% of them singletons, with about 2% in the top ten. The specimen was PBMCs. The source of these receptors is a woman between 18 and 29 years old in good health and CMV-seronegative. The CDR3 runs from the conserved cysteine through the conserved F or W. D genes are given only for firm matches. Expanded clones get a size class; other rows say once, few or many, or leave the size out.

d_call	j_call	clone_size	v_call	cdr3_aa	cdr3_nt
TRBD1	TRBJ1-1	once	TRBV11-3	CASGRDRGTEAFF	TGTGCCAGCGGTAGGGACAGGGGGACTGAAGCTTTCTTT
TRBD1	TRBJ2-7	-	TRBV27	CASTLFRGRTYEQYF	TGTGCCAGCACCCTTTTCAGGGGGCGGACCTACGAGCAGTACTTC
TRBD1	TRBJ2-7	-	TRBV27	CASSLPPMDRALEQYF	TGTGCCAGCAGTTTACCCCCCATGGACAGGGCCCTCGAGCAGTACTTC
-	TRBJ2-1	-	TRBV5-8	CASSVPGQPTYNEQFF	TGTGCCAGCAGCGTACCGGGACAACCGACCTACAATGAGCAGTTCTTC
TRBD2	TRBJ2-7	-	TRBV7-9	CASSSPSRGVFYEQYF	TGTGCCAGCAGCTCACCCAGTCGGGGGGTGTTCTACGAGCAGTACTTC
TRBD1	TRBJ1-1	-	TRBV7-6	CASSLVQGHAEAFF	TGTGCCAGCAGCTTGGTACAGGGGCATGCTGAAGCTTTCTTT
-	TRBJ2-5	-	TRBV4-1	CASSQDRVGKTQYF	TGCGCCAGCAGCCAAGACAGGGTGGGGAAGACCCAGTACTTC
-	TRBJ1-1	-	TRBV25-1	CASSEGRRAFF	TGTGCCAGCAGTGAGGGGAGAAGAGCTTTCTTT
-	TRBJ1-1	once	TRBV30	CAWSYENTEAFF	TGTGCCTGGAGCTATGAGAACACTGAAGCTTTCTTT
-	TRBJ2-3	-	TRBV7-3	CASSPRRGDTQYF	TGTGCCAGCAGCCCAAGGAGGGGAGATACGCAGTATTTT
TRBD2	TRBJ2-3	-	TRBV9	CASSAQGGTSLEKSTDTQYF	TGTGCCAGCAGCGCCCAGGGGGGGACTAGCCTAGAGAAGAGCACAGATACGCAGTATTTT
-	TRBJ2-2	few	TRBV6-5	CASSYSLAGELFF	TGTGCCAGCAGTTACTCGCTAGCCGGGGAGCTGTTTTTT
TRBD1	TRBJ2-7	-	TRBV28	CASSFLGQAYEQYF	TGTGCCAGCAGTTTTTTGGGACAGGCGTACGAGCAGTACTTC
-	TRBJ2-2	-	TRBV19	CASSIGVQGYGELFF	TGTGCCAGTAGTATAGGGGTCCAGGGCTACGGGGAGCTGTTTTTT
TRBD2	TRBJ2-7	-	TRBV10-2	CATGGTSGSYEQYF	TGCGCCACCGGAGGGACTAGCGGTTCCTACGAGCAGTACTTC
-	TRBJ2-1	-	TRBV13	CASSLGGTGTYNEQFF	TGTGCCAGCAGCTTAGGGGGGACTGGGACCTACAATGAGCAGTTCTTC
TRBD1	TRBJ2-7	-	TRBV5-8	CASSEQGVNEQYF	TGTGCCAGCAGCGAACAGGGGGTGAACGAGCAGTACTTC
TRBD2	TRBJ2-2	-	TRBV7-9	CASSLMVLTGGNTGELFF	TGTGCCAGCAGCTTAATGGTTCTGACGGGAGGGAACACCGGGGAGCTGTTTTTT
TRBD1	TRBJ1-2	-	TRBV28	CASGDRNYGYTF	TGTGCCAGCGGGGACAGAAACTATGGCTACACCTTC
-	TRBJ2-1	-	TRBV7-3	CASSLTRGRRNEQFF	TGTGCCAGCAGCTTGACTAGGGGTCGGCGGAATGAGCAGTTCTTC
-	TRBJ1-5	-	TRBV28	CASSGRGRNQPQHF	TGTGCCAGCAGTGGGCGGGGTCGCAATCAGCCCCAGCATTTT
-	TRBJ2-4	-	TRBV5-1	CASSSYPAAQKAKNIQYF	TGCGCCAGCAGCTCCTACCCGGCGGCCCAGAAGGCCAAAAACATTCAGTACTTC
-	TRBJ2-1	-	TRBV11-3	CASSQGQSLSYNEQFF	TGTGCCAGCAGCCAAGGACAGTCCCTTTCCTACAATGAGCAGTTCTTC
-	TRBJ1-5	once	TRBV27	CASGPSSLRFRGQPQHF	TGTGCCAGCGGCCCCAGCTCCTTAAGATTTCGGGGTCAGCCCCAGCATTTT
-	TRBJ1-2	-	TRBV12-5	CASGPGNPGYGYTF	TGTGCTAGTGGCCCCGGGAACCCGGGCTATGGCTACACCTTC
-	TRBJ2-5	-	TRBV6-5	CASSYDRNQETQYF	TGTGCCAGCAGTTACGACAGGAACCAAGAGACCCAGTACTTC
-	TRBJ2-5	-	TRBV27	CASRVDRSRQETQYF	TGTGCCAGCAGGGTTGATCGATCTAGGCAAGAGACCCAGTACTTC
TRBD1	TRBJ1-2	-	TRBV5-8	CASSRPRGQGDYGYTF	TGTGCCAGCAGCCGCCCCCGGGGACAGGGGGACTATGGCTACACCTTC
TRBD2	TRBJ2-1	-	TRBV28	CASSLRLAGNEQFF	TGTGCCAGCAGTTTACGACTAGCGGGCAATGAGCAGTTCTTC
-	TRBJ1-4	-	TRBV9	CASSVESGTGEKLFF	TGTGCCAGCAGCGTAGAGTCGGGTACGGGTGAAAAACTGTTTTTT
TRBD2	TRBJ2-1	few	TRBV5-1	CASSPYAGGYNEQFF	TGCGCCAGCAGCCCTTACGCGGGGGGGTACAATGAGCAGTTCTTC
-	TRBJ1-2	-	TRBV2	CASRGGANYGYTF	TGTGCCAGCAGGGGGGGGGCGAACTATGGCTACACCTTC